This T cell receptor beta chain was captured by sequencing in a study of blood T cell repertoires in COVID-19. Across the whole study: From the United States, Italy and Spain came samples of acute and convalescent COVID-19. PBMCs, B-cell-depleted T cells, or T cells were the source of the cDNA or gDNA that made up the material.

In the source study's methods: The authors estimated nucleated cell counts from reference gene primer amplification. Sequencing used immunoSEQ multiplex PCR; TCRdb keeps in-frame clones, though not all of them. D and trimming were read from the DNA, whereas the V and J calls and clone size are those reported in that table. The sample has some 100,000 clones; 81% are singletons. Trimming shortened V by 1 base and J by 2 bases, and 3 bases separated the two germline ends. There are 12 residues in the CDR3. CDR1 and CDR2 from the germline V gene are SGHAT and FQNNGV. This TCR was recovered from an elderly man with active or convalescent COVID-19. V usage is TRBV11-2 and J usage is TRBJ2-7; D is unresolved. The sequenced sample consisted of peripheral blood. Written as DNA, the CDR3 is TGTGCCAGCAGCTTAGGCGCCTACGAGCAGTACTTC. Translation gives CASSLGAYEQYF.